The 2 T cell receptor beta chains given below trace back to one sample, sequenced in a study of T cell clonotyping in hematopoietic cell transplantation. Assay: immunoSEQ multiplex PCR; the TCRdb copy retains only in-frame clones and omits some. The sample consists of tens of thousands of clones, approximately 94% of them appearing once. The specimen was peripheral blood mononuclear cells. Source of these receptors: a woman aged 45 to 65 in good health. Some clones in this sample may be carry-over from other donors' samples.

V usage is TRBV28 and J usage is TRBJ1-2; no clear D. CDR1 MDHEN and CDR2 SYDVKM come from the germline V gene. This CDR3 spans 13 amino acids. V lost 6 bases to trimming and J lost 3 bases, with 11 bases between them. The CDR3 nucleotides read TGTGCCAGCAGAGAGGGAGAGGACTATGGCTACACCTTC. Translating gives CASREGEDYGYTF.

The chain couples TRBV20-1 to TRBJ2-5; D is uncertain. CDR1 and CDR2 from the germline V gene are DFQATT and SNEGSKA (reference sequence). The CDR3 contains 11 residues. The V end lost 6 bases, the J end lost 0 bases, and 5 bases lay between the germline ends. The CDR3 loop is CSAQHQETQYF. The CDR3 DNA sequence: TGCAGTGCCCAGCACCAAGAGACCCAGTACTTC.